The following is a T cell receptor beta chain sequence with its context. Data came from immunoSEQ multiplex PCR; TCRdb stores just in-frame clones and leaves some out. Of around 1.9 million clones in the sample, about 92% were seen once. The data stem from a study of shared clonotypes between healthy human individuals. Naive CD8 cells, CD45RO-negative and positively selected for CCR7, excluded terminally differentiated effector memory CD45RA+ cells. CDR3 size: 16 residues. Germline V gene data show CDR1 as LGHNA and CDR2 as YNFKEQ. V was shortened by 0 bases and J by 4 bases, with 10 bases between the two germline ends.

This chain connects TRBV4-2 to TRBJ1-6; D call uncertain. This TCR was recovered from a man in his late teens or twenties in good health. Some clones in this sample may be carry-over from other donors' samples. Specimen: naive CD8+ T cells from PBMCs. In DNA, the CDR3 is TGTGCCAGCAGCCAAGATCGGCCGGTTTATAATTCACCCCTCCACTTT. Translation gives CASSQDRPVYNSPLHF.